The clone carrying this T cell receptor (beta chain) was counted only a few times. What it binds is unknown. The V gene lost 2 bases and the J gene lost 3 bases, with 5 bases spanning the gap. CDR3 length: 13 residues. Germline V lookup: CDR1 SGHRS, CDR2 YFSETQ. The data were taken from a study of shared clonotypes between healthy human individuals. Across the study: CD4 naive cells filled three plates per donor, CD4 memory three, CD8 naive two and CD8 memory one. Findings and caveats of the study: The study's rarefaction showed incomplete sorted-subset sequencing despite large depth. The study found lower generation probabilities in non-shared clonotypes than in those shared by all four donors.

Researchers partitioned CD4+ cells into CD45RA+ naive and CD45RA-negative memory subsets. TCRdb's table, derived via immunoSEQ multiplex PCR, lists solely in-frame clones and lacks some. In the table there are about a million clones, roughly 77% of which are singletons. This clonotype was sampled from a man between 18 and 35 years old in good health. Some clones in this sample may be carry-over from other donors' samples. The genes are TRBV5-1 and TRBJ1-4, with D unresolved. Material: memory CD4+ T cells from PBMCs. Regarding subset: CD45RA-negative fraction. In DNA, the CDR3 is TGCGCCAGCAGCTTTCGACCTAATGAAAAACTGTTTTTT. Its translation is CASSFRPNEKLFF.